This TCR beta chain was recovered during a study of identical twins. Points from the study as a whole: Alpha sequences that were out-of-frame and twin-shared showed an excess of low generation probability. Carriage of fewer insertions was seen in abundant cord blood beta clonotypes, whereas memory repertoires showed none.

Germline V CDR1 and CDR2: SEHNR, FQNEAQ (reference sequence). Trimming left V 1 base short and J 2 bases short, with 15 bases between. This CDR3 has 17 amino acids. This clonotype has only a few counts. Its specificity is unknown. Using its own MiXCR run on the 5' RACE reads, TCRdb lists one record per CDR3 protein. Of some 660,000 distinct CDR3 sequences listed, 8.6% are singletons. The sample was also reused in another study, on yellow fever vaccine responses in identical twins.

This chain joins TRBV7-9 and TRBJ2-1; D is perhaps TRBD2 (5 bases). The receptor comes from a woman aged 18 to 35 in good health. Input material: PBMCs. CDR3 DNA sequence: TGTGCCAGCAGCTTAGGCTGGACCGGGAAGGCCTACAATGAGCAGTTCTTC. It is translated as CASSLGWTGKAYNEQFF. The full variable domain, in which reference TRBV7-9 and TRBJ2-1 provide the parts outside the CDR3, is DTGVSQNPRHKITKRGQNVTFRCDPISEHNRLYWYRQTLGQGPEFLTYFQNEAQLEKSRLLSDRFSAERPKGSFSTLEIQRTEQGDSAMYLCASSLGWTGKAYNEQFFGPGTRLTVL.